This T cell receptor (beta chain) was found in a study of PD-1 blockade in classical Hodgkin lymphoma. Study details: Every 2 weeks, patients got 3 mg/kg intravenous nivolumab.

The study's findings and limits: Exclusion removed patients who began nivolumab under 1 year after ASCT. The study found that TCR diversity rose significantly by C4D1 in CD4+ but not CD8+ cells.

Autologous stem cell transplantation was followed by relapse in every patient, and brentuximab vedotin exposure varied. This CDR3 contains 14 residues. The germline V gene has CDR1 SEHNR and CDR2 FQNEAQ (reference sequence). Trimming removed 0 bases from V and 4 bases from J; junction bases left unmatched: 1. Profiling relied on immunoSEQ multiplex PCR, and the TCRdb table lists in-frame clones only, not all of them. The repertoire holds about 94,000 clones, with 89% as singletons. This clone was observed a handful of times. Its antigen is unidentified. V and J are TRBV7-9 and TRBJ1-2, with TRBD1 matching 8 bases. The receptor was derived from a human donor with classical Hodgkin lymphoma. The source material was peripheral blood mononuclear cells (PBMCs), sampled before the second cycle of nivolumab. CDR3 sequence: CASSLAGQAYGYTF. The CDR3 DNA reads as TGTGCCAGCAGCTTAGCGGGACAGGCCTATGGCTACACCTTC.